Below, 21 T cell receptor beta chains from the same sample are listed, as sequenced in a study of blood T cell repertoires in COVID-19. Method: immunoSEQ multiplex PCR; TCRdb's copy keeps in-frame clones and lacks some. The sample has nearly 95,000 clones, about 74% seen once. The sample taken for sequencing was peripheral blood. The receptors shown here come from a man between 65 and 85 years old with COVID-19, enrolled during active disease.

The rearrangement joins TRBV7-8 to TRBJ2-3; D is possibly TRBD2 (5 bases). V was trimmed by 0 bases and J by 2 bases, leaving 9 bases between them. The CDR3 sequence is 15 residues long. Germline CDR1 SGHVS, CDR2 FQNEAQ. The CDR3 bases are TGTGCCAGCAGCTTAGCGGGAGTGTCCACAGATACGCAGTATTTT. Residues: CASSLAGVSTDTQYF.

This chain links TRBV3-1 (or the pseudogene TRBV3-2) with TRBJ2-7; D is perhaps TRBD2 (5 bases). The V gene lost 0 bases and the J gene lost 5 bases, with 17 bases spanning the gap. Germline CDR1 reads LGHDT; CDR2 reads YNNKEL (reference sequence). CDR3 size: 16 residues. CDR3 amino acids: CASSQDLRAAANEQYF. In nucleotides, the CDR3 is TGTGCCAGCAGCCAAGATCTAAGGGCAGCGGCAAACGAGCAGTACTTC.

The chain couples TRBV28 to TRBJ1-2, with no clear D. CDR1 is MDHEN, CDR2 SYDVKM, per germline. This CDR3 has 12 amino acids. Trimming shortened V by 6 bases and J by 4 bases, and 9 bases separated the two germline ends. The CDR3 here is CASSHTIYGYTF. As DNA, the CDR3 is TGTGCCAGCAGCCACACAATCTATGGCTACACCTTC.

V gene TRBV27 combines with J gene TRBJ1-1, with D maybe TRBD1 (6 bases). Germline assignment: CDR1 MNHEY and CDR2 SMNVEV (reference sequence). The V gene lost 2 bases and the J gene lost 7 bases, with 20 bases spanning the gap. This CDR3 has 16 amino acids. The CDR3 region has the DNA TGTGCCAGCAGTTTAATCGGTCAAGGGGGTCGGATTGAAGCTTTCTTT. Protein product: CASSLIGQGGRIEAFF.

This clone was counted many times. The chain employs TRBV6-6 and TRBJ2-7; TRBD2 matches at 9 bases. V lost 5 bases, J lost 2 bases, and 7 bases stayed unmatched. The CDR3 has 15 residues. Germline V gene sequence: CDR1 MNHNY, CDR2 SVGAGI (reference sequence). This CDR3 reads CASSTSQRGAYEQYF. The CDR3 bases are TGTGCCAGCAGTACCTCCCAGCGGGGGGCCTACGAGCAGTACTTC.

This chain connects TRBV7-2 to TRBJ2-1, with 12 bases fitting TRBD2. This CDR3 region has 17 residues. Germline V lookup: CDR1 SGHTA, CDR2 FQGNSA. The V and J ends lost 1 base and 7 bases, in that order; junction bases with no gene match: 8. Here the CDR3 reads CASSLGLLAGGWNEQFF. The CDR3 DNA is TGTGCCAGCAGCTTAGGACTACTAGCGGGAGGTTGGAATGAGCAGTTCTTC.

The rearrangement joins TRBV5-1 to TRBJ1-3, with D perhaps matching TRBD1 (5 bases). There are 17 residues in the CDR3. Trimming removed 0 bases at V and 0 bases at J, with 13 bases between. Germline CDR1 reads SGHRS; CDR2 reads YFSETQ. The CDR3 here is CASSLAGRTLSGNTIYF. The CDR3 coding sequence is TGCGCCAGCAGCTTGGCCGGCAGGACACTCTCTGGAAACACCATATATTTT.

In this sample, this clone turned up once. V gene TRBV24-1 combines with J gene TRBJ1-2, with D unclear. Germline V lookup: CDR1 KGHDR, CDR2 SFDVKD. Trimming removed 8 bases at V and 8 bases at J, with 20 bases between. The CDR3 totals 14 residues. This CDR3 is CATNRFPPPQGYTF. In DNA, the CDR3 is TGTGCCACCAACCGGTTTCCTCCCCCGCAAGGCTACACCTTC.

The gene calls are TRBV7-6 and TRBJ2-1; TRBD2 agrees at 13 bases. After removal of 8 bases from V and 7 bases from J, the junction contained 11 bases not matched to a gene. This CDR3 region has 16 residues. CDR1 and CDR2 (germline): SGHVS, FNYEAQ. The CDR3 DNA is TGTGCCAGCCGAAATTCTGGACTAGCGGGAGTAAATGAGCAGTTCTTC. Residues: CASRNSGLAGVNEQFF. Together with reference TRBV7-6 and TRBJ2-1, the CDR3 gives the full variable domain: GAGVSQSPRYKVTKRGQDVALRCDPISGHVSLYWYRQALGQGPEFLTYFNYEAQQDKSGLPNDRFSAERPEGSISTLTIQRTEQRDSAMYRCASRNSGLAGVNEQFFGPGTRLTVL.

The rearrangement uses TRBV19 and TRBJ1-1; unclear D gene. The CDR3 length is 15 residues. V lost 6 bases and J 0 bases, leaving 14 bases between the germline ends. The V gene's germline CDR1 is LNHDA and CDR2 SQIVND (reference sequence). In DNA form, the CDR3 reads TGTGCCAGTAGACTGAGGAGCCATTTGAACACTGAAGCTTTCTTT. Protein: CASRLRSHLNTEAFF.

A note on this clone: Other DNA sequences within the sample encode an identical CDR3. The genes are TRBV18 and TRBJ2-5; D remains unclear. From germline, CDR1 is KGHSH and CDR2 LQKENI. V was trimmed by 2 bases and J by 2 bases, leaving 6 bases between them. CDR3 length: 13 amino acids. The CDR3 loop reads CASSPGLQETQYF. The CDR3 DNA is TGTGCCAGCTCACCAGGGCTTCAAGAGACCCAGTACTTC.

The chain recombines TRBV5-1 with TRBJ1-1; the D gene is possibly TRBD1 (5 bases). The CDR3 extends over 14 amino acids. Germline values: CDR1 SGHRS, CDR2 YFSETQ. Trimming removed 0 bases at V and 2 bases at J, with 8 bases between. In DNA, the CDR3 is TGCGCCAGCAGCTTGGGGGGCCATAACACTGAAGCTTTCTTT. This codes for CASSLGGHNTEAFF.

The V gene is TRBV25-1, the J gene TRBJ2-7; no definite D call. CDR3 length equals 12 residues. Per germline, CDR1 MGHDK and CDR2 SYGVNS. The germline V and J ends were trimmed by 4 bases and 2 bases, with 6 bases remaining between them. The CDR3 DNA sequence: TGTGCCAGCAGTGGAGAAGCCTACGAGCAGTACTTC. Its protein is CASSGEAYEQYF.

This clone was detected only a few times. The chain recombines TRBV7-6 with TRBJ1-3; D is perhaps TRBD1 (6 bases). CDR1 SGHVS and CDR2 FNYEAQ come from the germline V gene. The CDR3 has 16 residues. V dropped 5 bases and J dropped 3 bases, with 17 bases sitting between them. CDR3 sequence (DNA): TGTGCCAGCAGCGGGGGGGCAGGGCGATATGGAAACACCATATATTTT. Encoded protein: CASSGGAGRYGNTIYF. Looking up the rest from reference TRBV7-6 and TRBJ1-3 gives the full variable domain: GAGVSQSPRYKVTKRGQDVALRCDPISGHVSLYWYRQALGQGPEFLTYFNYEAQQDKSGLPNDRFSAERPEGSISTLTIQRTEQRDSAMYRCASSGGAGRYGNTIYFGEGSWLTVV.

This clone was seen only once. The chain joins TRBV28 to TRBJ1-1, with unresolved D. CDR1 and CDR2 (germline): MDHEN, SYDVKM. CDR3 length equals 13 residues. V lost 3 bases, J lost 3 bases, and 8 bases lay in between. For the CDR3, the DNA is TGTGCCAGCAGTTTTTTCGGGGACACTGAAGCTTTCTTT. Its protein product is CASSFFGDTEAFF.

The V and J genes are TRBV4-1 and TRBJ2-1; 8 nucleotides line up with TRBD2. The ends lost 4 bases at V and 4 bases at J; junction bases unmatched: 9. The CDR3 loop spans 16 amino acids. The germline V gene has CDR1 MGHRA and CDR2 YSYEKL. The CDR3 region is CASSPMGSGAYNEQFF. CDR3 nucleotide sequence: TGCGCCAGCAGCCCCATGGGTAGCGGGGCATACAATGAGCAGTTCTTC.

V gene TRBV9 combines with J gene TRBJ2-5; D not certain. Per the germline V gene, CDR1 is SGDLS and CDR2 is YYNGEE. The CDR3 loop spans 14 amino acids. V lost 0 bases and J 0 bases, leaving 6 bases between the germline ends. CDR3 residues: CASSVATYQETQYF. The DNA of the CDR3 is TGTGCCAGCAGCGTAGCTACGTACCAAGAGACCCAGTACTTC.

V is TRBV11-3 and J is TRBJ2-7; 7 positions agree with TRBD2. V shed 2 bases and J 7 bases; nucleotides not matched to a gene: 2. This CDR3 has 12 residues. CDR1 and CDR2 from the germline V gene are SGHNT and YENEEA. The chain's CDR3 is CASSLHGGEQYF. The CDR3 nucleotides are TGTGCCAGCAGCTTACACGGGGGGGAGCAGTACTTC.

V is TRBV25-1 and J is TRBJ2-1; D is possibly TRBD1 (6 bases). This CDR3 comprises 15 residues. V was trimmed by 4 bases and J by 6 bases, leaving 16 bases between them. Germline CDR1 reads MGHDK; CDR2 reads SYGVNS. CDR3 sequence: CASSVLGAGSNEQFF. The CDR3 coding sequence is TGTGCCAGCAGTGTCCTGGGGGCAGGGTCCAATGAGCAGTTCTTC.

The chain combines TRBV10-3 with TRBJ2-1, with unresolved D. Trimming pared 0 bases from V and 4 bases from J, leaving 13 bases between. The germline gives CDR1 ENHRY, CDR2 SYGVKD. The length of the CDR3 is 16 residues. The CDR3 here is CAISESFRITYNEQFF. CDR3 DNA: TGTGCCATCAGTGAGTCCTTCAGAATAACGTACAATGAGCAGTTCTTC.

This clone was seen more than once but under ten times. J is TRBJ1-1 and V is TRBV30; D gene uncertain. Germline V lookup: CDR1 GTSNPN, CDR2 SVGIG (reference sequence). V was cut by 0 bases and J by 5 bases, with 10 bases left in between. The CDR3 consists of 13 residues. Written as DNA, the CDR3 is TGTGCCTGGAGTGTAGAGGAATGGACTGAAGCTTTCTTT. As protein: CAWSVEEWTEAFF.